The sequence of this TCR beta chain was determined in a study of blood T cell repertoires in COVID-19. In the study overall: Samples taken during acute and convalescent COVID-19 were collected in the United States, Italy and Spain. Sources were T cells, B-cell-depleted T cells, or PBMCs; the material itself was cDNA or gDNA.

Here immunoSEQ multiplex PCR was the method, and the copy in TCRdb shows in-frame clones only, minus some. This sample carries tens of thousands of clones, under 80% of them seen once, and the ten largest clones take 3.5% to 4%. Patients in Seattle were enrolled during active infection, then followed longitudinally. Germline CDR1 reads SGHDT; CDR2 reads YYEEEE. This CDR3 has 16 amino acids. Trimming stripped 0 bases from V and 1 base from J, with 13 bases between. The chain employs TRBV5-6 and TRBJ1-1; no firm D call. The receptor's source is a man in his 70s with COVID-19, enrolled during active disease. The source material was peripheral blood. CDR3 nucleotide sequence: TGTGCCAGCAGCTTGGCCCTAGACGTTTGGAACACTGAAGCTTTCTTT. Its translation: CASSLALDVWNTEAFF.